A single count supports the clone carrying this T cell receptor beta chain. Its antigen is unidentified. Sequenced with the Oncomine TCR Beta short-read assay was DNA taken from cultured CD4+ T cells. Genomic DNA was taken out of cultured CD4+ T cells by extraction. Via MiXCR, TCRdb re-called the PCR reads, giving one row per CDR3 protein. The table shows 9,500 to 15,000 distinct CDR3 sequences, with around 50% occurring only once. Described treatment: approximately nine-day PBMC culture with coronavirus spike peptide pools or control peptides (ViraFEST assay). The sample originates from a study of vaccination and CD4 T cells after COVID-19. Study context: Participants were given two doses of BNT162b2 or mRNA-1273 vaccine.

Sequences were obtained from CD4+ T cells from blood, cultured in vitro. The clonotype originates from a human donor who had recovered from COVID-19.

CDR3 residues: CASSIKFSGGPQETQYF. The CDR3 bases are TGTGCCAGTAGTATAAAGTTCTCCGGGGGACCACAAGAGACCCAGTACTTC. This sequence joins TRBV19 and TRBJ2-5; perhaps TRBD2 as D (6 bases). CDR1 LNHDA and CDR2 SQIVND come from the germline V gene (reference sequence). This CDR3 comprises 17 residues. V was shortened by 2 bases and J by 2 bases, with 18 bases between the two germline ends.